Shown below are 20 T cell receptor beta chains from a single sample sequenced in a study of beta chain features in type 1 diabetes. General study points: Researchers report that Type 1 diabetes patients had moderately but significantly shorter TCRB CDR3s across all four CD4+ subsets.

Their cognate antigens are unknown. The whole isolated RNA underwent reverse transcription, so sequencing captured expressed TCRB transcripts. Clones were read by immunoSEQ multiplex PCR, and TCRdb kept only the in-frame ones, dropping some. This sample has 150,000 to 200,000 clones; 8.5% to 10% occur once, and the top ten carry about 0.7%. The sequenced material came from central memory CD4+ T cells from blood. The receptors were gathered from a woman aged 30 to 39 with type 1 diabetes.

A few counts support this clone. The chain combines TRBV29-1 with TRBJ2-5; D may be TRBD2 (5 bases). The CDR3 spans 13 residues. Germline V gene lookup returns CDR1 SQVTM and CDR2 ANQGSEA. Trimming stripped 8 bases from V and 3 bases from J, with 16 bases between. The CDR3 bases are TGCAGCTTGAGGGTGTCACTAGAAGAGACCCAGTACTTC. Its protein product is CSLRVSLEETQYF.

The chain has TRBV5-4 and TRBJ2-3; 14 nucleotides line up with TRBD2. The CDR3 runs to 17 residues. The ends lost 4 bases at V and 5 bases at J; junction bases unmatched: 9. CDR1 is SGHNT and CDR2 is YYREEE in the germline V gene (reference sequence). CDR3 sequence: CASSPGLGLAGEDTQYF. CDR3 bases: TGTGCCAGCAGCCCGGGTTTGGGACTAGCGGGAGAAGATACGCAGTATTTT.

In DNA, the CDR3 is TGTGCCAGCCACCCGATTGCGGGAGTCCTTAATGAGCAGTTCTTC. Translating it yields CASHPIAGVLNEQFF. The chain is built from TRBV28 and TRBJ2-1, with TRBD2 matching over 7 bases. Germline CDR1 reads MDHEN; CDR2 reads SYDVKM. The J segment lost 7 bases and the V segment lost 8 bases, leaving 14 bases of the junction unmatched. The CDR3 extends over 15 amino acids.

This clone occurred a few times. The chain links TRBV4-2 to TRBJ2-7, with a possible D match to TRBD2 (5 bases). Germline assignment: CDR1 LGHNA and CDR2 YNFKEQ. V lost 0 bases and J lost 3, with 12 bases in between. This CDR3 region has 15 residues. The CDR3 nucleotides read TGTGCCAGCAGCCAAGAGATTTACGGGAACTACGAGCAGTACTTC. Translated, it gives CASSQEIYGNYEQYF.

This clone was seen more than once but under ten times. This chain connects TRBV7-8 to TRBJ1-1; possible D gene TRBD1, 6 bases. Germline lookup yields CDR1 SGHVS and CDR2 FQNEAQ. The CDR3 is 16 residues long. V was shortened by 2 bases and J by 11 bases, with 24 bases between the two germline ends. As DNA, the CDR3 is TGTGCCAGCAGCTTATTGGGGGCAGGGGCGTCGTCCGCGGCTTTCTTT. This codes for CASSLLGAGASSAAFF.

This chain joins TRBV18 and TRBJ2-7, with D maybe TRBD1 (6 bases). Germline V CDR1 and CDR2: KGHSH, LQKENI. CDR3 length: 15 amino acids. The V gene lost 3 bases and the J gene lost 6 bases, with 18 bases spanning the gap. The CDR3 sequence is CASSPLGDTTGEQYF. The CDR3 coding sequence is TGTGCCAGCTCACCCCTTGGGGACACCACGGGCGAGCAGTACTTC.

The V and J genes are TRBV19 and TRBJ2-1; a possible D gene is TRBD2 (5 bases). Per the germline V gene, CDR1 is LNHDA and CDR2 is SQIVND (reference sequence). V was trimmed by 10 bases and J by 7 bases, leaving 14 bases between them. The CDR3 length is 12 residues. CDR3 loop: CATSGRGNEQFF. CDR3 nucleotide sequence: TGTGCCACTTCCGGACGCGGGAATGAGCAGTTCTTC.

The chain recombines TRBV28 with TRBJ1-2, with TRBD1 identical over 7 bases. CDR3 size: 13 residues. The germline CDR1 and CDR2 sequences are MDHEN and SYDVKM. Trimming at V came to 5 bases and at J to 6 bases, leaving 6 bases not matched to a gene. This CDR3 is CASSTTGAHGYTF. The CDR3 DNA reads TGTGCCAGCAGTACTACAGGGGCCCATGGCTACACCTTC.

This clone was seen a handful of times. V gene TRBV14 combines with J gene TRBJ2-5, with TRBD1 matching 8 bases. This CDR3 spans 14 amino acids. CDR1 is SGHDN and CDR2 is FVKESK in the germline V gene. J was trimmed by 1 base and V by 4 bases; bases with no gene match: 2. CDR3 sequence (DNA): TGTGCCAGCAGCCTGGACAGGGTCCAAGAGACCCAGTACTTC. It codes for CASSLDRVQETQYF. Filled out from reference TRBV14 and TRBJ2-5, the complete variable domain reads EAGVTQFPSHSVIEKGQTVTLRCDPISGHDNLYWYRRVMGKEIKFLLHFVKESKQDESGMPNNRFLAERTGGTYSTLKVQPAELEDSGVYFCASSLDRVQETQYFGPGTRLLVL.

The V gene is TRBV27, the J gene TRBJ1-2; TRBD1 is a possible D gene (5 bases). Trimming pared 7 bases from V and 8 bases from J, leaving 20 bases between. The germline gives CDR1 MNHEY, CDR2 SMNVEV (reference sequence). CDR3 length equals 14 residues. The CDR3 spells CASTRDYRTGGYTF. In DNA form, the CDR3 reads TGTGCCAGCACCCGGGACTACCGAACTGGGGGCTACACCTTC.

This clone came up a few times. This chain links TRBV27 with TRBJ2-7, with D possibly being TRBD1 (6 bases). The CDR3 runs to 15 residues. V was shortened by 5 bases and J by 2 bases, with 16 bases between the two germline ends. Germline V CDR1 and CDR2: MNHEY, SMNVEV (reference sequence). CDR3 region: CASSPHREGPYEQYF. DNA for the CDR3: TGTGCCAGCAGTCCTCACAGGGAAGGTCCCTACGAGCAGTACTTC.

Comment on this clone: Other DNA sequences within the sample encode an identical CDR3. The chain combines TRBV5-1 with TRBJ2-5; 11 bases are a match to TRBD1. With V trimmed by 2 bases and J by 4 bases, 1 base remained unmatched. The CDR3 contains 14 residues. CDR1 is SGHRS and CDR2 is YFSETQ in the germline V gene. CDR3 nucleotides: TGCGCCAGCAGCTTCGGGACAGGGGGAGAGACCCAGTACTTC. Translating it yields CASSFGTGGETQYF.

The chain combines TRBV7-2 with TRBJ2-7; D is perhaps TRBD2 (5 bases). Germline lookup yields CDR1 SGHTA and CDR2 FQGNSA. The CDR3 covers 11 residues. V was trimmed by 6 bases and J by 7 bases, leaving 10 bases between them. This chain's CDR3 is CASSQREEQYF. The CDR3 DNA reads TGTGCCAGCAGTCAAAGGGAGGAGCAGTACTTC.

The rearrangement uses TRBV15 and TRBJ2-5; possibly TRBD2 for D (6 bases). The CDR3 spans 16 residues. Germline V lookup: CDR1 LNHNV, CDR2 YYDKDF (reference sequence). V shed 4 bases and J shed 2 bases, with 17 bases lying between them. The CDR3 loop reads CATSTPRGGGQETQYF. The CDR3 DNA is TGTGCCACCAGCACTCCCCGCGGCGGAGGGCAAGAGACCCAGTACTTC.

Only a few counts were recorded for this clone. The rearrangement links TRBV9 to TRBJ2-7; the match to TRBD2 covers 11 bases. J lost 2 bases, V lost 3 bases, and 4 bases had no gene match. Looked up from germline, CDR1 is SGDLS and CDR2 is YYNGEE. This CDR3 has 15 amino acids. The CDR3 DNA reads as TGTGCCAGCAGCGGGGGACTAGCGGCGGCCTACGAGCAGTACTTC. Protein sequence: CASSGGLAAAYEQYF.

This clone was picked up a small number of times. The chain joins TRBV4-1 to TRBJ1-2; no clear D. CDR1 is MGHRA, CDR2 YSYEKL, per germline. This CDR3 region has 15 residues. Between the trimmed V and J ends, which lost 1 base and 3 bases, there was a span of 12 bases. The CDR3 loop is CASSQVPGSDYGYTF. DNA for the CDR3: TGCGCCAGCAGCCAAGTACCGGGTTCGGACTATGGCTACACCTTC.

V and J are TRBV7-8 and TRBJ2-2; the match to TRBD2 covers 10 bases. The CDR3 is 16 amino acids. Germline V gene lookup returns CDR1 SGHVS and CDR2 FQNEAQ. V lost 5 bases and J lost 2; bases outside the gene matches: 5. The CDR3 sequence: CASSILAGLNTGELFF. In DNA form, the CDR3 reads TGTGCCAGCAGCATACTAGCGGGGTTAAACACCGGGGAGCTGTTTTTT.

On this clone itself: The sample contains more than one DNA sequence encoding this CDR3. V is TRBV18 and J is TRBJ1-2; 8 bases line up with TRBD1. This CDR3 region has 15 residues. The J segment lost 3 bases and the V segment lost 2 bases, leaving 5 bases of the junction unmatched. The germline CDR1 and CDR2 sequences are KGHSH and LQKENI. CDR3 DNA: TGTGCCAGCTCACCAGGGACAGGAGGCGACTATGGCTACACCTTC. Residues: CASSPGTGGDYGYTF.

The chain recombines TRBV29-1 with TRBJ2-5, with D possibly being TRBD1 (7 bases). Trimming took 6 bases from V and 9 from J, leaving 20 bases between them. This CDR3 spans 13 amino acids. Germline values: CDR1 SQVTM, CDR2 ANQGSEA. This CDR3 reads CSVPGGGHGAQYF. CDR3 nucleotide sequence: TGCAGCGTGCCCGGAGGGGGCCACGGGGCCCAGTACTTC. Using reference TRBV29-1 and TRBJ2-5 for the parts outside the CDR3, the full variable domain is SAVISQKPSRDICQRGTSLTIQCQVDSQVTMMFWYRQQPGQSLTLIATANQGSEATYESGFVIDKFPISRPNLTFSTLTVSNMSPEDSSIYLCSVPGGGHGAQYFGPGTRLLVL.

In this sample, this clone turned up a few times. V is TRBV2 and J is TRBJ2-1; no definite D call. This CDR3 has 11 residues. V was clipped by 7 bases and J by 8 bases, with 9 bases between them. Per the germline V gene, CDR1 is SNHLY and CDR2 is FYNNEI. The CDR3 here is CASTSYDEQFF. The DNA of the CDR3 is TGTGCCAGCACTAGTTATGATGAGCAGTTCTTC.